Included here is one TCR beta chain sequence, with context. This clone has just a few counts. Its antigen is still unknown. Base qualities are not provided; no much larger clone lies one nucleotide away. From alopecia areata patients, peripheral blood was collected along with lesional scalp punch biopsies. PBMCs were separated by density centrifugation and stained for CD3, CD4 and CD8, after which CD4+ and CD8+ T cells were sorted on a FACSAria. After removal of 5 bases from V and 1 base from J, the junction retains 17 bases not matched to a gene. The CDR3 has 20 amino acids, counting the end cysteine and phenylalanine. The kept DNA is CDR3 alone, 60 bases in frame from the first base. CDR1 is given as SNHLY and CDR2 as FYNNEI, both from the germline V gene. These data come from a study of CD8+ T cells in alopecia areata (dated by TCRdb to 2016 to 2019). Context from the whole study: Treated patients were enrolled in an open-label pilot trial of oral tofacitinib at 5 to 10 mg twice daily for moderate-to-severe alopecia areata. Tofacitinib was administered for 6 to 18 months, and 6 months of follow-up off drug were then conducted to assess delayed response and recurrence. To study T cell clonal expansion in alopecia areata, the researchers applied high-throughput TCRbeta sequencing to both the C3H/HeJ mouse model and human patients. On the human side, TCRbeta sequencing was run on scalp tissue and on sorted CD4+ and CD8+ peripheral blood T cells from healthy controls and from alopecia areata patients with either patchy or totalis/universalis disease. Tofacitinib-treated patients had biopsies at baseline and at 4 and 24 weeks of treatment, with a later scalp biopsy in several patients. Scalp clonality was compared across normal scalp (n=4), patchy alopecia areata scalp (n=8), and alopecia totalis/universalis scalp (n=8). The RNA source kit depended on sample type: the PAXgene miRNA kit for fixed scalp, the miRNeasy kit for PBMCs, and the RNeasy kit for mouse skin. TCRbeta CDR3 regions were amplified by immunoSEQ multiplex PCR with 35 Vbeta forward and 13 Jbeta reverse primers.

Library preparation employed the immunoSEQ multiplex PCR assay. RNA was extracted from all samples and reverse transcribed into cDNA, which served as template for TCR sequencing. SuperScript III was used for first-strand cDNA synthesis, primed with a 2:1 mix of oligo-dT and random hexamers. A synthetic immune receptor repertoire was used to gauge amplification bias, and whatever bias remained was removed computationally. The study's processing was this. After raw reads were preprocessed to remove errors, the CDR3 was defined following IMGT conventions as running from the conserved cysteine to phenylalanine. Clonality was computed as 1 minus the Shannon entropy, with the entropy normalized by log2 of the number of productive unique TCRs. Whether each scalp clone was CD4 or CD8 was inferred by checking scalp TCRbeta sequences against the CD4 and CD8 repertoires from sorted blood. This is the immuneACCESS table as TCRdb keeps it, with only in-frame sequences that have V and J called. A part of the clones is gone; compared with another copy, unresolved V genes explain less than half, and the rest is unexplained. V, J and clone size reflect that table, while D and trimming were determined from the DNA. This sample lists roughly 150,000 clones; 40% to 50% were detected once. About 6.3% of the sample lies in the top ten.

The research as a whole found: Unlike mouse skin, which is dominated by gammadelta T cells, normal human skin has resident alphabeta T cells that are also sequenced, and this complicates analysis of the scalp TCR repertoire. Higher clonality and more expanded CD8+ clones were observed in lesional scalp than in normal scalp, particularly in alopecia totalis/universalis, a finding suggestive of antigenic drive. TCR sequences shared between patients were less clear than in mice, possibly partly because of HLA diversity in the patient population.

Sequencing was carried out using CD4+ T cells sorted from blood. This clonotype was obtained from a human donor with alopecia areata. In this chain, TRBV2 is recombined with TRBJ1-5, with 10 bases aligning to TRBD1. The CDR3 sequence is CASSLLFKDRGSPSNQPQHF. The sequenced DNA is TGTGCCAGCAGTCTCTTATTCAAGGACAGGGGGAGTCCGAGCAATCAGCCCCAGCATTTT.